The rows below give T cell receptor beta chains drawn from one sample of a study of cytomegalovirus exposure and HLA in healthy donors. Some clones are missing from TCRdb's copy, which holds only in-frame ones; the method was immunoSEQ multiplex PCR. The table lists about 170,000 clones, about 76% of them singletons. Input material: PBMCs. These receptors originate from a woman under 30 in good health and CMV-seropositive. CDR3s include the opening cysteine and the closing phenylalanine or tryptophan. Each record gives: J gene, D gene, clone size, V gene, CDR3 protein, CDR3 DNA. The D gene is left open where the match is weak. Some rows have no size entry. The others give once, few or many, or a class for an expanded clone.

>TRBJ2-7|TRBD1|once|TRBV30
CAWRTTGGYEQYF
TGTGCCTGGAGAACCACAGGGGGCTACGAGCAGTACTTC
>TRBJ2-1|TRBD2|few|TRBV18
CASSRSSGENEQFF
TGTGCCAGCTCACGGTCTAGCGGGGAAAATGAGCAGTTCTTC
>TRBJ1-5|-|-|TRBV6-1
CASSEAPGDNQPQHF
TGTGCCAGCAGTGAAGCCCCCGGAGACAATCAGCCCCAGCATTTT
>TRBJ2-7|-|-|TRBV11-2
CASSLPGQTYEQYF
TGTGCCAGCAGCTTACCAGGGCAAACCTACGAGCAGTACTTC
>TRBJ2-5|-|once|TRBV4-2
CASSQYFEGGGFQETQYF
TGTGCCAGCAGCCAGTACTTCGAGGGGGGGGGCTTCCAAGAGACCCAGTACTTC
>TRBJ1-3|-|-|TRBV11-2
CASSLATDISGNTIYF
TGTGCCAGCAGCTTAGCGACAGACATCTCTGGAAACACCATATATTTT
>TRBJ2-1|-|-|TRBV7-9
CASSSGLAPDSYNEQFF
TGTGCCAGCAGCTCCGGACTGGCGCCGGATTCCTACAATGAGCAGTTCTTC
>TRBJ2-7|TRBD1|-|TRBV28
CASSSRTGAGEQYF
TGTGCCAGCAGTTCCCGGACAGGAGCTGGCGAGCAGTACTTC
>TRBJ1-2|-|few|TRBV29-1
CSADSDGYTF
TGCAGCGCGGACAGCGATGGCTACACCTTC
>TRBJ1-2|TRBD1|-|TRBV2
CAGGPDRANGYTF
TGTGCCGGAGGGCCGGACAGGGCAAATGGCTACACCTTC
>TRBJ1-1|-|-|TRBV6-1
CASKSVSQMNTEAFF
TGTGCCAGCAAATCAGTGTCACAGATGAACACTGAAGCTTTCTTT
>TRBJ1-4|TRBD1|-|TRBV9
CASSIGQVVGNVGKLFF
TGTGCCAGCAGCATTGGACAGGTAGTGGGAAATGTAGGAAAACTGTTTTTT
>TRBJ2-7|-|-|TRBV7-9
CASSPPVGGRYEQYF
TGTGCCAGCAGCCCACCCGTAGGGGGACGCTACGAGCAGTACTTC
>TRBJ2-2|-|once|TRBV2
CASREGQRTGELFF
TGTGCCAGCAGAGAAGGACAGAGGACCGGGGAGCTGTTTTTT
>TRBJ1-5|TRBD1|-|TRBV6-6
CASSYLTGSDQPQHF
TGTGCCAGCAGTTACTTGACAGGGAGCGATCAGCCCCAGCATTTT
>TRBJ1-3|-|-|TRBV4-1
CASSQRGGSGNTIYF
TGCGCCAGCAGCCAAAGGGGGGGATCTGGAAACACCATATATTTT
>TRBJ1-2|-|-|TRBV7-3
CASSLDTNYGYTF
TGTGCCAGCAGCTTGGACACTAACTATGGCTACACCTTC
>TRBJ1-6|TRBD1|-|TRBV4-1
CASSQETGINSPLHF
TGTGCCAGCAGCCAGGAGACAGGGATCAATTCACCCCTCCACTTT
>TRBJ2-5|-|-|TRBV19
CASSKQGVGRETQYF
TGTGCCAGTAGTAAACAGGGTGTAGGGCGAGAGACCCAGTACTTC
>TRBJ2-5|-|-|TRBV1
CTSSRGTSGGALETQYF
TGCACCAGCAGCCGGGGGACTAGCGGGGGGGCCCTAGAGACCCAGTACTTC
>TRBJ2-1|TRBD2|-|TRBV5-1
CASSQTSGPYNEQFF
TGCGCCAGCAGCCAGACTAGCGGACCTTACAATGAGCAGTTCTTC
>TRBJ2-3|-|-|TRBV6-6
CASSYYLADTQYF
TGTGCCAGCAGTTACTACCTAGCGGATACGCAGTATTTT
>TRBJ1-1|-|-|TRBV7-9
CASSLVGREDTEAFF
TGTGCCAGCAGCTTAGTTGGCAGGGAGGACACTGAAGCTTTCTTT
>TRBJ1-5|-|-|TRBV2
CASSDRRDRNQPQHF
TGTGCCAGCAGTGATCGCAGGGATCGCAATCAGCCCCAGCATTTT
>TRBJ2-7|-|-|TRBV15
CATSRERQGSYEQYF
TGTGCCACCAGCAGAGAAAGGCAGGGCTCCTACGAGCAGTACTTC
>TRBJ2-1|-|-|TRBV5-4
CASSLPLGWRKFF
TGTGCCAGCAGCTTGCCGCTCGGGTGGAGGAAGTTCTTC
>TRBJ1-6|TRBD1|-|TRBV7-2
CASSLTGGYNSPLHF
TGTGCCAGCAGCTTGACAGGGGGCTATAATTCACCCCTCCACTTT
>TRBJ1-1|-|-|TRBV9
CASSLRSSGDPEAFF
TGTGCCAGCAGCCTTCGGAGTTCGGGGGACCCTGAAGCTTTCTTT
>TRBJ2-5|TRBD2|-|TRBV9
CASSAGRASGVETQYF
TGTGCCAGCAGCGCCGGGAGGGCTAGCGGGGTTGAGACCCAGTACTTC
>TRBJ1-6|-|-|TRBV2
CASGEGGRLDNSPLHF
TGTGCCAGCGGGGAGGGGGGGAGACTCGATAATTCACCCCTCCACTTT
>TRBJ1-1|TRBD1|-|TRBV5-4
CASSLTGGTEAFF
TGTGCCAGCAGCCTTACAGGGGGCACTGAAGCTTTCTTT
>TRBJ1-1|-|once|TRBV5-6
CASSRRGGKAEAFF
TGTGCCAGCAGCCGCCGGGGAGGGAAGGCTGAAGCTTTCTTT
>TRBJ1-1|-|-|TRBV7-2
CASNTGGGSEAFF
TGTGCCAGCAACACTGGTGGGGGCTCTGAAGCTTTCTTT
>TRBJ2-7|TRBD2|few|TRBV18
CASLEGTSSYEQYF
TGTGCCAGCTTGGAAGGGACTAGCTCCTACGAGCAGTACTTC
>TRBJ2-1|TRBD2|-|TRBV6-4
CASSVTTSGGHNEQFF
TGTGCCAGCAGTGTCACGACTAGCGGGGGACACAATGAGCAGTTCTTC
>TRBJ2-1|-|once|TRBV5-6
CASSLFADSYNEQFF
TGTGCCAGCAGCTTGTTTGCAGATTCCTACAATGAGCAGTTCTTC
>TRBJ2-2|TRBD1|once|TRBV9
CASSGDRANTGELFF
TGTGCCAGCAGCGGGGACAGGGCGAACACCGGGGAGCTGTTTTTT
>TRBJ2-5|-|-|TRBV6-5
CASSGPSSRETQYF
TGTGCCAGCAGTGGGCCCTCTTCCCGGGAGACCCAGTACTTC
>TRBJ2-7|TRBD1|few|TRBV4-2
CASSQDSGTVSYEQYF
TGTGCCAGCAGCCAAGATTCGGGGACAGTGTCCTACGAGCAGTACTTC
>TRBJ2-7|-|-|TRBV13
CASSSNGKPREQYF
TGTGCCAGCAGCTCCAACGGGAAGCCGCGCGAGCAGTACTTC
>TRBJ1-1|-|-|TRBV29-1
CSVGGAGLGTEAFF
TGCAGCGTAGGGGGAGCAGGGCTAGGGACTGAAGCTTTCTTT
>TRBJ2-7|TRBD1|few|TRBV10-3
CALSRDRDPYEQYF
TGTGCCCTGTCCCGGGACAGGGATCCCTACGAGCAGTACTTC
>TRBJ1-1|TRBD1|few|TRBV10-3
CAISRGQGGTEAFF
TGTGCCATCAGTAGGGGACAGGGGGGCACTGAAGCTTTCTTT
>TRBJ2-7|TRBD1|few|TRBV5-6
CASSFRQGALVEQYF
TGTGCCAGCAGTTTTCGACAGGGGGCTTTGGTCGAGCAGTACTTC
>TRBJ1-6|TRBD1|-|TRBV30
CAWSIATGTGNSPPHF
TGTGCCTGGAGTATAGCAACCGGGACAGGGAATTCACCCCCCCACTTT
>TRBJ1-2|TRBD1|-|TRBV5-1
CASSTRQGARAGYTF
TGCGCCAGCAGCACCCGACAGGGGGCGAGGGCTGGCTACACCTTC
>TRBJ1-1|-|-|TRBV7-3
CASSPRQVPEAFF
TGTGCCAGCAGCCCGCGACAGGTCCCTGAAGCTTTCTTT
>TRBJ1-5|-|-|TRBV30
CAWSRGPSNQPQHF
TGTGCCTGGAGTCGAGGTCCCAGCAATCAGCCCCAGCATTTT
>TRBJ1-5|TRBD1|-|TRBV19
CASSFGQGFGQPQHF
TGTGCCAGTAGTTTTGGACAGGGATTTGGTCAGCCCCAGCATTTT
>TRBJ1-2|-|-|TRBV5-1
CASSLVLGAGGYTF
TGCGCCAGCAGCTTGGTGTTGGGGGCGGGTGGCTACACCTTC
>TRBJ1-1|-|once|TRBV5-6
CASSWWGSNTNEAFF
TGTGCCAGCAGCTGGTGGGGCAGCAATACGAATGAAGCTTTCTTT
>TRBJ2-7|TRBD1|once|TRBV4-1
CASSRDLGQGAYEQYF
TGCGCCAGCAGCCGGGACCTTGGACAGGGGGCCTACGAGCAGTACTTC
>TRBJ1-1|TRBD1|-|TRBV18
CASSLPGQGLATEAFF
TGTGCCAGCTCACTACCGGGACAGGGGCTTGCCACTGAAGCTTTCTTT
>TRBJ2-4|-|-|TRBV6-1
CASSEEIGVGLAKNIQYF
TGTGCCAGCAGTGAAGAAATAGGGGTGGGGTTAGCCAAAAACATTCAGTACTTC
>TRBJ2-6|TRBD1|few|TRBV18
CASLMGQGAGSGANVLTF
TGTGCCAGCCTAATGGGACAGGGAGCGGGCTCTGGGGCCAACGTCCTGACTTTC
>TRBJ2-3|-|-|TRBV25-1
CASSELGGGSTDTQYF
TGTGCCAGCAGTGAACTTGGCGGGGGCAGCACAGACACGCAGTATTTT
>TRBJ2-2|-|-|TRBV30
CAWSVLRPGELFF
TGTGCCTGGAGTGTACTAAGGCCCGGGGAGCTGTTTTTT